Only a few counts were recorded for the clone carrying this T cell receptor beta chain. The antigen remains undetermined. The CDR3 loop spans 13 amino acids. V was clipped by 6 bases and J by 13 bases, with 19 bases between them. CDR1 and CDR2 (germline): MNHEY, SVGEGT. These data come from a study of T-cell memory formation after mild COVID-19. About the study: TCR clusters mostly belonged to single donors.

Study-level findings and limits: A second wave expanding day 15 to 37 was CD4+-biased; contracting clones were balanced. Confirmation was lacking for SARS-CoV-2 specificity of second-wave clones that peaked on day 37.

TCR alpha and TCR beta cDNA libraries with sample barcodes and UMIs came from 5'RACE using constant-segment primers. One entry per CDR3 protein, called by TCRdb with MiXCR from the 5' RACE reads. Of some 62,000 distinct CDR3 sequences listed, roughly 10% were seen once; the top ten hold about 1%. The sequence was obtained from a man younger than 30 who had mild COVID-19 (a few samples of this study predate the infection). Cell type and time point are not known. Sequenced: PBMCs or a T cell subset sorted from them (not recorded which). The chain is built from TRBV6-2 or TRBV6-3 and TRBJ2-1, with D perhaps matching TRBD2 (5 bases). The chain's CDR3 is CASSRDSTAGQFF. CDR3 bases: TGTGCCAGCAGCCGTGACTCCACGGCGGGTCAGTTCTTC.